This T cell receptor beta chain was recovered during a study of cytomegalovirus exposure and HLA in healthy donors. Whole-study results and caveats: A reported reduction in N-insertions relative to the approximately 640-donor mean was seen in an Asian-associated ancestry cluster in a later analysis. Three CMV-associated chains proved CMV antigen-specific in vitro. CMV serostatus was the only immune exposure information that was available. One variant, a missense change in DCLRE1C, was linked in a later analysis to TCR beta V- and J-gene trimming.

PCR was performed using 60 Vbeta and 13 Jbeta primers. TCRdb keeps only in-frame clones here, not all; method: immunoSEQ multiplex PCR. Among under 150,000 clones listed, over 60% were seen once. With respect to this clone: Its target is unknown.

The trim removed 6 bases at V and 6 bases at J, leaving 13 bases unmatched. The CDR3 sequence is 15 residues long. Per germline, CDR1 SGHDT and CDR2 YYEEEE. This sequence joins TRBV5-6 and TRBJ2-7, with 9 bases lining up with TRBD1. The receptor comes from a woman younger than 45 in good health and CMV-seronegative. Sequenced material: PBMCs. The CDR3: CASNTKDRGMGEQYF. DNA for the CDR3: TGTGCCAGCAACACGAAGGACAGGGGCATGGGCGAGCAGTACTTC.